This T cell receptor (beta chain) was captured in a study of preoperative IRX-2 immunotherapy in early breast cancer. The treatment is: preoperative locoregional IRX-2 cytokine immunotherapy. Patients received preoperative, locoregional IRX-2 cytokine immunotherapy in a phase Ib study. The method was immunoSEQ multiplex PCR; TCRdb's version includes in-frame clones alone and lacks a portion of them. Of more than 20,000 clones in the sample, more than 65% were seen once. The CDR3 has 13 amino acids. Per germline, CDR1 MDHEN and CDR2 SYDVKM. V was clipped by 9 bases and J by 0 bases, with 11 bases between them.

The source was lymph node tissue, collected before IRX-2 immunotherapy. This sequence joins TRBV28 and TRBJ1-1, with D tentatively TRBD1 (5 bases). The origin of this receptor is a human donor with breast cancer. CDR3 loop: CASMTVMNTEAFF. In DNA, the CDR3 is TGTGCCAGTATGACAGTTATGAACACTGAAGCTTTCTTT.